One sample yielded the 5 T cell receptor beta chains listed below, sequenced in a study of T-cell memory formation after mild COVID-19. MiXCR was run by TCRdb on the 5' RACE reads, yielding one entry per CDR3 protein. There are some 190,000 distinct CDR3 sequences in the sample; around 17% occur only once, and around 2.4% lies in the top ten. Sequenced input: PBMCs or a T cell subset sorted from them (not recorded which). The receptors here all came from an adult woman who had mild COVID-19 (a few samples of this study predate the infection). Cell type and time point are not known.

This clonotype has only a few counts. The genes are TRBV11-2 and TRBJ1-1; D ambiguous. The CDR3 runs 12 residues. Trimming cost V 5 bases and J 6 bases, with 10 bases left between them. The germline gives CDR1 SGHAT, CDR2 FQNNGV. This chain's CDR3 is CASSRQRAEAFF. The CDR3 nucleotides read TGTGCCAGCAGCCGCCAGCGGGCTGAAGCTTTCTTT.

This clonotype was seen only a few times. The V call is TRBV24-1, the J call TRBJ2-7, with 10 bases identical to TRBD1. Germline V CDR1 and CDR2: KGHDR, SFDVKD. The V gene end was trimmed by 3 bases and the J gene end by 6 bases; junction bases not matched to a gene: 7. This CDR3 is built from 15 residues. CDR3 DNA: TGTGCCACCAGTGATCCGCGACAGGGGGCGGCCGAGCAGTACTTC. Translated: CATSDPRQGAAEQYF.

The sample holds a few counts of this clonotype. The chain uses TRBV6-2 or TRBV6-3 and TRBJ2-3; D possibly corresponds to TRBD2 (6 bases). Trimming removed 2 bases at V and 5 bases at J, with 14 bases between. Looked up from germline, CDR1 is MNHEY and CDR2 is SVGEGT. There are 15 residues in the CDR3. The CDR3 DNA sequence: TGTGCCAGCAGTTACGACGGGACTGGTAGAGATACGCAGTATTTT. Encoded protein: CASSYDGTGRDTQYF.

This clonotype was seen a handful of times. The genes are TRBV20-1 and TRBJ1-1; D remains unclear. The germline gives CDR1 DFQATT, CDR2 SNEGSKA (reference sequence). V lost 2 bases, J lost 1 base, and 11 bases lay in between. This CDR3 comprises 14 residues. DNA of the CDR3: TGCAGTGCTAGAAATCCCCGGGGGAACACTGAAGCTTTCTTT. Translation gives CSARNPRGNTEAFF.

This clonotype was picked up a small number of times. The chain has TRBV5-6 and TRBJ2-7, with D uncertain. The CDR3 is 15 amino acids. From germline, CDR1 is SGHDT and CDR2 YYEEEE. Trimming cost V 7 bases and J 0 bases, with 17 bases left between them. The CDR3 region has the DNA TGTGCCAGCGGCGCGCAGTGGAAGAGCTCCTACGAGCAGTACTTC. Its translation is CASGAQWKSSYEQYF.